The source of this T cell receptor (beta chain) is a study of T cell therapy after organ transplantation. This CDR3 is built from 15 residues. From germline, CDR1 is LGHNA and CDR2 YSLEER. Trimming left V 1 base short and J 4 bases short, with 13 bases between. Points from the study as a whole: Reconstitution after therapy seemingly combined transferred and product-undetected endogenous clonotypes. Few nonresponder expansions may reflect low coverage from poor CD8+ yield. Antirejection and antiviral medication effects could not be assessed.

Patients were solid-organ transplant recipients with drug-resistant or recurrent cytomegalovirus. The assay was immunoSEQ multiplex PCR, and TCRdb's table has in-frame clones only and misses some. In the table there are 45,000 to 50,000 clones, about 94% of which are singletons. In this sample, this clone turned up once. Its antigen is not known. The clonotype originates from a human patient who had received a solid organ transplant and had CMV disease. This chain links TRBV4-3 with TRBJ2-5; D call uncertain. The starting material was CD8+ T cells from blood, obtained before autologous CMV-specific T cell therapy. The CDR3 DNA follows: TGCGCCAGCAGCCAAGGGTCCGGTAGTAGAGAGACCCAGTACTTC. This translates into CASSQGSGSRETQYF.